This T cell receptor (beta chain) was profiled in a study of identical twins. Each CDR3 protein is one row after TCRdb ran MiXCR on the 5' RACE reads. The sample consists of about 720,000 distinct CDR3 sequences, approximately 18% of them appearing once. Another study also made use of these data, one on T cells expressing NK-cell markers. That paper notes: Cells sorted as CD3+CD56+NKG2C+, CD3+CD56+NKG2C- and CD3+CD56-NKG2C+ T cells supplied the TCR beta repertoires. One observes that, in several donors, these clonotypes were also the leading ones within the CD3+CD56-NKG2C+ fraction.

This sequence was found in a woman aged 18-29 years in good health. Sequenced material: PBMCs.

The CDR3 spells CASRRADTSTDTQYF. CDR3 in DNA: TGTGCCAGCAGGCGAGCGGACACTAGCACAGATACGCAGTATTTT. The chain is built from TRBV6-4 and TRBJ2-3, with D perhaps being TRBD1 or TRBD2 (5 bases each). The CDR3 runs 15 residues. The germline CDR1 and CDR2 sequences are MRHNA and SNTAGT. The V gene lost 6 bases and the J gene lost 0 bases, with 13 bases spanning the gap.